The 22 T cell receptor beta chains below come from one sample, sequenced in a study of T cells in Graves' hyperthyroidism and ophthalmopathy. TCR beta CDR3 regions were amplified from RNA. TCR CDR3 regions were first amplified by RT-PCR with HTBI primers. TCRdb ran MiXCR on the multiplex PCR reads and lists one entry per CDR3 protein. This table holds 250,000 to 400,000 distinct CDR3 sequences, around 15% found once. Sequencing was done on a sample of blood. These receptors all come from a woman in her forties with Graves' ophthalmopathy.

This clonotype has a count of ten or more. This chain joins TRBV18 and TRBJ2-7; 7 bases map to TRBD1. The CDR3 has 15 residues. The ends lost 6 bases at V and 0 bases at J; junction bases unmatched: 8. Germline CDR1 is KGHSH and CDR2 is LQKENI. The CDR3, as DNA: TGTGCCAGCTCCCCAGGGACAGCGAGCTCCTACGAGCAGTACTTC. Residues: CASSPGTASSYEQYF.

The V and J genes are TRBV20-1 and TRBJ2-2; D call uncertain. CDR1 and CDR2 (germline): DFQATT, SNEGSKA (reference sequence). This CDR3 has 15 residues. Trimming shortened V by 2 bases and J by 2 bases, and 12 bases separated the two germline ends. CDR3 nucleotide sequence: TGCAGTGCTAGACCCCCTAGACCTAACACCGGGGAGCTGTTTTTT. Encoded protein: CSARPPRPNTGELFF.

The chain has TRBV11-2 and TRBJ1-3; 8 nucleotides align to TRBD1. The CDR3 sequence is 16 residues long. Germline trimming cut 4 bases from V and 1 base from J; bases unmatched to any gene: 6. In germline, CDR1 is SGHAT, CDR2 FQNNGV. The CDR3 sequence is CASSSGQAASGNTIYF. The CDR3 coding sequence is TGTGCCAGCAGCTCGGGACAGGCCGCTTCTGGAAACACCATATATTTT.

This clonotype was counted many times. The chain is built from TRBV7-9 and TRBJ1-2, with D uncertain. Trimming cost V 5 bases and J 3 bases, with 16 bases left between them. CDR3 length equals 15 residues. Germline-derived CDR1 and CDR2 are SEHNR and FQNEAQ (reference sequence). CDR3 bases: TGTGCCAGCAGCGCTAGCGGACGGGCCGACTATGGCTACACCTTC. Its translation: CASSASGRADYGYTF.

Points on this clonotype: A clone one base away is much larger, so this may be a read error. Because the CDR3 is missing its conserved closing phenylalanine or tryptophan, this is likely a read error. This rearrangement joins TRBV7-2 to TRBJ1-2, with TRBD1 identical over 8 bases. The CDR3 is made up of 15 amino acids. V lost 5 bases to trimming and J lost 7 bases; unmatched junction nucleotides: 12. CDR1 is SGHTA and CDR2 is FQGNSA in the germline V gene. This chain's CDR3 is CASSQSTGARGGYTL. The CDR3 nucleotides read TGTGCCAGCAGCCAGTCGACAGGGGCGAGAGGTGGCTACACCCTC.

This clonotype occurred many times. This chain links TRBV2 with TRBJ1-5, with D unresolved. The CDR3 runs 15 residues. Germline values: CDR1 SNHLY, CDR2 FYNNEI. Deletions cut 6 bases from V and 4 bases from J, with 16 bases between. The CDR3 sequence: CASRLILTPNQPQHF. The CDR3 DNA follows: TGTGCCAGCAGGTTGATACTTACCCCTAATCAGCCCCAGCATTTT. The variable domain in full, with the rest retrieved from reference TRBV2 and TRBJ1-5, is EPEVTQTPSHQVTQMGQEVILRCVPISNHLYFYWYRQILGQKVEFLVSFYNNEISEKSEIFDDQFSVERPDGSNFTLKIRSTKLEDSAMYFCASRLILTPNQPQHFGDGTRLSIL.

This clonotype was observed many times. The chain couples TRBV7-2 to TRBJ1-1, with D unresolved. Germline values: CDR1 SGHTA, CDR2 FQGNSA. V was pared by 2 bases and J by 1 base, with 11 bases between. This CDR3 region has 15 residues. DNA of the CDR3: TGTGCCAGCAGCTTACTCCGGGTCGAGAACACTGAAGCTTTCTTT. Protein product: CASSLLRVENTEAFF.

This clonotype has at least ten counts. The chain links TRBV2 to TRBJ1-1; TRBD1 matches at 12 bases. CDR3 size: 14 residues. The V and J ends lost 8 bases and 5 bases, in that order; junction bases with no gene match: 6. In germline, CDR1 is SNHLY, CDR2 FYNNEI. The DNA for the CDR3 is TGTGCCAGCGTACCGGGACAGGGGGCTACTGAAGCTTTCTTT. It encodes CASVPGQGATEAFF.

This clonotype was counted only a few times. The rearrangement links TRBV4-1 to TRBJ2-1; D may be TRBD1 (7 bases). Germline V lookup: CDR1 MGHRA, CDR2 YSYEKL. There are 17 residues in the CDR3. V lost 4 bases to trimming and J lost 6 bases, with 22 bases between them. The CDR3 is CASSPSFRGTATNEQFF. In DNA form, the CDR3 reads TGCGCCAGCAGCCCTTCCTTTCGGGGGACAGCGACCAATGAGCAGTTCTTC.

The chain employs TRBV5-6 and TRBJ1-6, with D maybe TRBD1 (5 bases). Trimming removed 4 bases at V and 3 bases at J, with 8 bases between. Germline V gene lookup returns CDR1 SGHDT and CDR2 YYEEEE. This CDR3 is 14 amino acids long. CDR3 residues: CASSRGDYNSPLHF. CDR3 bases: TGTGCCAGCAGCCGGGGCGACTATAATTCACCCCTCCACTTT.

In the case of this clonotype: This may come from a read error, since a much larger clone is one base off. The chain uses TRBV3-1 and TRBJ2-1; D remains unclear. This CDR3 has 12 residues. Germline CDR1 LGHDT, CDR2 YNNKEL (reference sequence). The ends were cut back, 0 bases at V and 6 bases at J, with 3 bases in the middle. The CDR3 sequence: CASSQEGNEQFF. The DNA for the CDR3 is TGTGCCAGCAGCCAAGAGGGCAATGAGCAGTTCTTC.

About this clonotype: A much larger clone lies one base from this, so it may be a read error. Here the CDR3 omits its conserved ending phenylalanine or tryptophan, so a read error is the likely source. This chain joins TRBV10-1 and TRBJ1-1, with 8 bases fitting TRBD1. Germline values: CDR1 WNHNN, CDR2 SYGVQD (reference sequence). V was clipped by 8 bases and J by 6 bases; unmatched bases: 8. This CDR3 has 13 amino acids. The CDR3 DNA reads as TGCGCCAGCCGGCCAGGGGGCACCGCTGAAGCTTTCCTT. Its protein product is CASRPGGTAEAFL.

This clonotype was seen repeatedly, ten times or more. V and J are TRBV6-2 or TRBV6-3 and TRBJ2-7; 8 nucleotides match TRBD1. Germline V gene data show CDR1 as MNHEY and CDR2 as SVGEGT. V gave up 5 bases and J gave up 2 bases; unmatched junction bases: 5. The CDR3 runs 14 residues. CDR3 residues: CASSPGTGPYEQYF. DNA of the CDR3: TGTGCCAGCAGTCCCGGGACAGGCCCCTACGAGCAGTACTTC.

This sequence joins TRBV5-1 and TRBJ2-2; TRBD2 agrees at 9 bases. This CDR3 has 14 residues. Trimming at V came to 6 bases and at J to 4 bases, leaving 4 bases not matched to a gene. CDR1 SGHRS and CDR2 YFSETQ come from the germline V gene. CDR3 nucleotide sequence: TGCGCCAGCAAGGAACTAGCGGGCACCGGGGAGCTGTTTTTT. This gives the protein CASKELAGTGELFF.

The DNA of the CDR3 is TGTGCCAGCTCCCCGAGGGTCGGCCATGAAAAACTGTTTTTT. Protein: CASSPRVGHEKLFF. V usage is TRBV18 and J usage is TRBJ1-4, with D unclear. V shed 6 bases and J shed 6 bases, with 14 bases lying between them. Germline V gene sequence: CDR1 KGHSH, CDR2 LQKENI. This CDR3 is built from 14 residues. The full variable domain, rest sourced from reference TRBV18 and TRBJ1-4, is NAGVMQNPRHLVRRRGQEARLRCSPMKGHSHVYWYRQLPEEGLKFMVYLQKENIIDESGMPKERFSAEFPKEGPSILRIQQVVRGDSAAYFCASSPRVGHEKLFFGSGTQLSVL.

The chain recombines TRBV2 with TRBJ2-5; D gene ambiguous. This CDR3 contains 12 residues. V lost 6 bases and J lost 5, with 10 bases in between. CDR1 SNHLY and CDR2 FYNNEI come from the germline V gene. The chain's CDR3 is CASRNHGETQYF. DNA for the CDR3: TGTGCCAGCAGGAACCATGGTGAGACCCAGTACTTC.

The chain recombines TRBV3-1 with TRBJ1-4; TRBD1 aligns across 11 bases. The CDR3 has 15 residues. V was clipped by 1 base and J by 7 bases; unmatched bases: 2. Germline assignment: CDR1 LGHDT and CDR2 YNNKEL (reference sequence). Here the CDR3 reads CASSQGTGGIEKLFF. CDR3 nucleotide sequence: TGTGCCAGCAGCCAAGGGACAGGGGGCATTGAAAAACTGTTTTTT.

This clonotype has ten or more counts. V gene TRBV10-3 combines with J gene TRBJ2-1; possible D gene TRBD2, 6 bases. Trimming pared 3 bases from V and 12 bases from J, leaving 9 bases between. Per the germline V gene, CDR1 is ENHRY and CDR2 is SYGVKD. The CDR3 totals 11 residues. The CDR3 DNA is TGTGCCATCAGTGACGGGGGTTGGCAGTTCTTC. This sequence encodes CAISDGGWQFF.

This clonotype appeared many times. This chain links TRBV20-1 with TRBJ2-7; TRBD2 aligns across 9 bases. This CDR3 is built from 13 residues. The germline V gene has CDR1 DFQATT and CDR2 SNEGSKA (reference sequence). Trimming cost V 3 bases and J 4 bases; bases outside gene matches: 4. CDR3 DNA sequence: TGCAGTGCTAGGGGCGGGAGGGGATACGAGCAGTACTTC. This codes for CSARGGRGYEQYF.

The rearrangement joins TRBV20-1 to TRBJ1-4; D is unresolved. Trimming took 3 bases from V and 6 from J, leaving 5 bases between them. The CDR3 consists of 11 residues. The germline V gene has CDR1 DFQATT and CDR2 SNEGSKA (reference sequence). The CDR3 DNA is TGCAGTGCTAGCCAGCATGAAAAACTGTTTTTT. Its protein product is CSASQHEKLFF.

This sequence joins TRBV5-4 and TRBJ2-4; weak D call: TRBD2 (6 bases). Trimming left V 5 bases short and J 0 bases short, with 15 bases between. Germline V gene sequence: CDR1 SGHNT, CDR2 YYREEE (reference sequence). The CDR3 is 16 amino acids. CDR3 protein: CASSRSQGLAKNIQYF. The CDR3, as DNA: TGTGCCAGCAGTCGATCCCAGGGACTAGCCAAAAACATTCAGTACTTC.

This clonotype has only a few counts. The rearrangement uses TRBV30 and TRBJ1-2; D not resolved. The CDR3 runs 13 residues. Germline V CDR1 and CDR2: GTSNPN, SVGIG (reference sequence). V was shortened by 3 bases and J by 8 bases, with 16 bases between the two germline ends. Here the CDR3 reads CAWSGRQREGYTF. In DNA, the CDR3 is TGTGCCTGGAGCGGCAGGCAAAGGGAAGGCTACACCTTC.